One and the same sample provided the 20 T cell receptor beta chains below, sequenced in a study of T cells after posttransplantation cyclophosphamide. Some clones are missing from TCRdb's copy, which holds only in-frame ones; the method was immunoSEQ multiplex PCR. The profile covers tens of thousands of clones, with just over 85% appearing a single time and 2.8% taken by the ten largest. The sequencing sample was made of PBMCs. The source is a man aged 25-45 years with a blood cancer, CMV-positive, and with a related stem cell donor.

The chain uses TRBV6-1 and TRBJ2-7; 10 bases map to TRBD1. Per germline, CDR1 MNHNS and CDR2 SASEGT. The trim removed 3 bases at V and 6 bases at J, leaving 5 bases unmatched. The CDR3 is 14 amino acids. DNA for the CDR3: TGTGCCAGCAGTGAGGCCTGGACAGGGGGCGAGCAGTACTTC. This sequence encodes CASSEAWTGGEQYF.

In this sample, this clone turned up once. The V call is TRBV18, the J call TRBJ1-1; 7 bases are a match to TRBD1. CDR3 length equals 15 residues. J gave up 7 bases and V 3 bases, and 11 bases lay outside the gene matches. CDR1 and CDR2 from the germline V gene are KGHSH and LQKENI. Here the CDR3 reads CASSPDRDRWNEAFF. The DNA of the CDR3 is TGTGCCAGCTCACCTGACAGGGACCGGTGGAATGAAGCTTTCTTT.

V usage is TRBV6-5 and J usage is TRBJ1-2; 8 bases fit TRBD1. From germline, CDR1 is MNHEY and CDR2 SVGAGI. The CDR3 length is 14 residues. The junction had 10 bases not matched to a gene; V was cut back by 0 bases and J by 13 bases. The chain's CDR3 is CASSYSNGRGPSTF. The CDR3 DNA sequence: TGTGCCAGCAGTTACTCGAACGGCAGGGGGCCAAGCACCTTC.

The chain links TRBV30 to TRBJ2-7, with TRBD1 as a possible D gene (6 bases). CDR3 length: 14 amino acids. Germline assignment: CDR1 GTSNPN and CDR2 SVGIG (reference sequence). Trimming removed 2 bases at V and 3 bases at J, with 14 bases between. In DNA, the CDR3 is TGTGCCTGGAGTCGTGGGGGCGCGATCTACGAGCAGTACTTC. It encodes CAWSRGGAIYEQYF.

The chain couples TRBV4-1 to TRBJ2-7; 7 bases line up with TRBD2. Germline-derived CDR1 and CDR2 are MGHRA and YSYEKL. The CDR3 runs to 15 residues. The V segment lost 4 bases and the J segment 2 bases; nucleotides outside the gene matches: 8. CDR3 residues: CASSPIGGRTYEQYF. The CDR3 DNA is TGCGCCAGCAGCCCGATCGGGGGGAGGACCTACGAGCAGTACTTC.

The V call is TRBV4-1, the J call TRBJ2-3; TRBD1 aligns across 8 bases. With 1 base clipped from V and 4 bases from J, the junction kept 10 bases outside the gene matches. The CDR3 is 17 amino acids. Germline CDR1 MGHRA, CDR2 YSYEKL. The CDR3 region has the DNA TGCGCCAGCAGCCAAGGATCGGCAGGGGGCTATGCAGATACGCAGTATTTT. This translates into CASSQGSAGGYADTQYF.

In the case of this clone: One junction end disagrees with the germline gene, perhaps due to a read error. Other DNA sequences in this sample translate to the same CDR3. The V call is TRBV2, the J call TRBJ2-7; TRBD2 matches 7 bases. Per the germline V gene, CDR1 is SNHLY and CDR2 is FYNNEI. The length of the CDR3 is 15 residues. CDR3 bases: TGTGCCAGCAGTGAATATCGGGAGGCCTCCTACGAACAGTACTTC. Translated: CASSEYREASYEQYF.

Concerning this clone itself: The sample contains more than one DNA sequence encoding this CDR3. V and J are TRBV27 and TRBJ2-5, with 9 bases identical to TRBD2. The V segment lost 4 bases and the J segment 3 bases; nucleotides outside the gene matches: 9. There are 16 residues in the CDR3. Germline V gene sequence: CDR1 MNHEY, CDR2 SMNVEV (reference sequence). As DNA, the CDR3 is TGTGCCAGCAGTTCTCTGTTTAGCGGGAGAAAAGAGACCCAGTACTTC. It yields the protein CASSSLFSGRKETQYF.

The J gene is TRBJ2-7, the V gene TRBV27; 9 bases are a match to TRBD2. This CDR3 region has 14 residues. Germline CDR1 and CDR2: MNHEY and SMNVEV (reference sequence). The ends lost 3 bases at V and 7 bases at J; junction bases unmatched: 7. The DNA for the CDR3 is TGTGCCAGCAGTTTGAGTCTAGCGGGAAGGGAGCAGTACTTC. Translating it yields CASSLSLAGREQYF.

The rearrangement links TRBV6-5 to TRBJ2-7; the match to TRBD2 covers 11 bases. Germline loops: CDR1 MNHEY, CDR2 SVGAGI. The CDR3 runs 14 residues. With 6 bases clipped from V and 6 bases from J, the junction kept 7 bases outside the gene matches. The CDR3 coding sequence is TGTGCCAGCAGGTTAGCGGGAGGGCCGGGCGAGCAGTACTTC. Protein product: CASRLAGGPGEQYF.

This rearrangement joins TRBV27 to TRBJ1-4; perhaps TRBD1 as D (5 bases). This CDR3 region has 14 residues. Germline-derived CDR1 and CDR2 are MNHEY and SMNVEV (reference sequence). Deletions cut 5 bases from V and 8 bases from J, with 15 bases between. The CDR3 protein is CASSPRQGGEKLFF. The DNA for the CDR3 is TGTGCCAGCAGTCCTCGTCAGGGAGGGGAAAAACTGTTTTTT.

V usage is TRBV7-2 and J usage is TRBJ2-2, with 8 bases lining up with TRBD2. Trimming at V came to 0 bases and at J to 7 bases, leaving 4 bases not matched to a gene. The CDR3 contains 15 residues. CDR1 and CDR2 (germline): SGHTA, FQGNSA. The CDR3 DNA is TGTGCCAGCAGCTTAGCGCGGACTAGCATCGGGGAGCTGTTTTTT. It is translated as CASSLARTSIGELFF.

The chain links TRBV6-5 to TRBJ2-2, with D tentatively TRBD2 (5 bases). V was trimmed by 6 bases and J by 7 bases, leaving 12 bases between them. CDR1 and CDR2 from the germline V gene are MNHEY and SVGAGI. This CDR3 contains 13 residues. CDR3 protein: CASRDGGNGELFF. CDR3 in DNA: TGTGCCAGCAGGGACGGAGGCAACGGGGAGCTGTTTTTT.

This chain connects TRBV2 to TRBJ1-5, with D maybe TRBD1 (6 bases). V lost 5 bases and J lost 6, with 17 bases in between. CDR1 SNHLY and CDR2 FYNNEI come from the germline V gene. The CDR3 loop spans 15 amino acids. CDR3 nucleotide sequence: TGTGCCAGCAGTCTCCGGGACACTCTTTCTCAGCCCCAGCATTTT. Translated: CASSLRDTLSQPQHF.

The chain employs TRBV7-9 and TRBJ2-3, with 8 positions matching TRBD2. The V gene end was trimmed by 4 bases and the J gene end by 0 bases; junction bases not matched to a gene: 3. The CDR3 length is 15 residues. Germline V gives CDR1 SEHNR, CDR2 FQNEAQ (reference sequence). The chain's CDR3 is CASSSSGRSTDTQYF. CDR3 bases: TGTGCCAGCAGCTCGAGCGGGAGAAGCACAGATACGCAGTATTTT.

This chain uses TRBV19 with TRBJ1-1; D is ambiguous. The CDR3 contains 13 residues. Trimming removed 3 bases from V and 3 bases from J, with 8 bases in between. Germline loops: CDR1 LNHDA, CDR2 SQIVND (reference sequence). The CDR3 DNA sequence: TGTGCCAGTAGTATCACCAGGTACACTGAAGCTTTCTTT. It codes for CASSITRYTEAFF.

This sequence joins TRBV9 and TRBJ2-3; TRBD2 agrees at 9 bases. Unmatched junction bases numbered 5, after V lost 0 bases and J lost 3 bases. Germline V CDR1 and CDR2: SGDLS, YYNGEE. This CDR3 is built from 16 residues. The CDR3 protein is CASSVGLAADTDTQYF. The CDR3 region has the DNA TGTGCCAGCAGCGTAGGACTAGCGGCAGATACAGATACGCAGTATTTT.

The rearrangement links TRBV29-1 to TRBJ2-1; 8 bases are a match to TRBD1. Germline lookup yields CDR1 SQVTM and CDR2 ANQGSEA. The CDR3 extends over 15 amino acids. After removal of 7 bases from V and 0 bases from J, the junction contained 8 bases not matched to a gene. CDR3 region: CSASQGALSYNEQFF. The CDR3 nucleotides read TGCAGCGCATCTCAGGGGGCACTCTCCTACAATGAGCAGTTCTTC.

J is TRBJ2-2 and V is TRBV7-8; D is perhaps TRBD2 (6 bases). The CDR3 loop spans 16 amino acids. From germline, CDR1 is SGHVS and CDR2 FQNEAQ. The ends were cut back, 4 bases at V and 0 bases at J, with 12 bases in the middle. The CDR3 bases are TGTGCCAGCAGCTCGCCACTAGCAGCGAACACCGGGGAGCTGTTTTTT. Its translation is CASSSPLAANTGELFF.

This rearrangement joins TRBV19 to TRBJ1-4, with 7 bases aligning to TRBD1. The J segment lost 7 bases and the V segment lost 9 bases, leaving 8 bases of the junction unmatched. The CDR3 extends over 13 amino acids. Germline assignment: CDR1 LNHDA and CDR2 SQIVND (reference sequence). The CDR3 loop is CASRDSQFEKLFF. DNA for the CDR3: TGTGCCAGCAGGGACAGCCAATTTGAAAAACTGTTTTTT.